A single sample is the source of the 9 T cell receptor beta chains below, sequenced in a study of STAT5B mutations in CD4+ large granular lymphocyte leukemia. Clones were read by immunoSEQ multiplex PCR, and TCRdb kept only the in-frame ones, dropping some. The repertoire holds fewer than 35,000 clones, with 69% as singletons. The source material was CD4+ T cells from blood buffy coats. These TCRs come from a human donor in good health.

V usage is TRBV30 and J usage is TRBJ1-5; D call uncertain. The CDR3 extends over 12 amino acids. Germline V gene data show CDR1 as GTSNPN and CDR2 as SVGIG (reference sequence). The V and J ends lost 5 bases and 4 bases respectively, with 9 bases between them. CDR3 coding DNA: TGTGCCTGGGGGAAGGGAAATCAGCCCCAGCATTTT. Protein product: CAWGKGNQPQHF.

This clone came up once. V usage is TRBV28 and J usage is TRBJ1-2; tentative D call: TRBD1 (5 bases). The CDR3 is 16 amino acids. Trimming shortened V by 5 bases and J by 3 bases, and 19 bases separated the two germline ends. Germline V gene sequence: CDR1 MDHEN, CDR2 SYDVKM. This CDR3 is CASSPPRVGVDYGYTF. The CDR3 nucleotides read TGTGCCAGCAGTCCTCCGCGGGTGGGGGTGGACTATGGCTACACCTTC.

In DNA form, the CDR3 reads TGTGCCATCAGTGAGTCCTTACGGGACAGGGCCTCCTACGAGCAGTACTTC. Protein product: CAISESLRDRASYEQYF. The J gene is TRBJ2-7, the V gene TRBV10-3, with 9 nucleotides matching TRBD1. V lost 0 bases, J lost 0 bases, and 6 bases stayed unmatched. The CDR3 is 17 residues long. Looked up from germline, CDR1 is ENHRY and CDR2 is SYGVKD.

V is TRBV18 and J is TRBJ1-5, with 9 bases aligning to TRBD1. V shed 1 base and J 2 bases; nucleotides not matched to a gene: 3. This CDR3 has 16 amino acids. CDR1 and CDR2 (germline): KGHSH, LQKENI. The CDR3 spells CASSPLWTGGNQPQHF. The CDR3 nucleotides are TGTGCCAGCTCACCACTCTGGACAGGGGGCAATCAGCCCCAGCATTTT.

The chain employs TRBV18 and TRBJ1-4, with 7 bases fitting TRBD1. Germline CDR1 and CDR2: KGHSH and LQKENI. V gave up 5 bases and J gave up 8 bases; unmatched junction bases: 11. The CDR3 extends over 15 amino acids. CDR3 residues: CASSSQGQRGEKLFF. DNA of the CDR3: TGTGCCAGCTCATCTCAGGGACAGAGGGGCGAAAAACTGTTTTTT.

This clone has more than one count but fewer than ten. The CDR3, as DNA: TGTGCCAGCTCCCGGACCTATAATTCACCCCTCCACTTT. This translates into CASSRTYNSPLHF. The chain employs TRBV25-1 and TRBJ1-6; no firm D call. The CDR3 sequence is 13 residues long. The germline V gene encodes CDR1 MGHDK and CDR2 SYGVNS. V was trimmed by 8 bases and J by 2 bases, leaving 7 bases between them.

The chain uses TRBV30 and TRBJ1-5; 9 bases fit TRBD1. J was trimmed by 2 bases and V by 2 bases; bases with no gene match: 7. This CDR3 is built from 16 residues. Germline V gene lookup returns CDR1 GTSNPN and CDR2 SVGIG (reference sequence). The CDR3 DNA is TGTGCCTGGAGTCTGAAAACAGGGGGCGGCAATCAGCCCCAGCATTTT. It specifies CAWSLKTGGGNQPQHF.

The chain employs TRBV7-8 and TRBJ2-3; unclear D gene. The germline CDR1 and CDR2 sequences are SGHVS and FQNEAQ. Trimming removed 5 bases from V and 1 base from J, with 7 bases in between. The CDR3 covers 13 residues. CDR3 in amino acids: CASSHAGTDTQYF. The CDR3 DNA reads TGTGCCAGCAGCCATGCGGGCACAGATACGCAGTATTTT.

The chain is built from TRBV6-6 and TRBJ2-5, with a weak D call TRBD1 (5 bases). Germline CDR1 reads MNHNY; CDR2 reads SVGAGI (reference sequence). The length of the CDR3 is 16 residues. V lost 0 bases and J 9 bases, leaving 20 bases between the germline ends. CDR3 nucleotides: TGTGCCAGCAGTTACTCTCCTCAGGGTAAACCCTGGGCCCAGTACTTC. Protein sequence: CASSYSPQGKPWAQYF.